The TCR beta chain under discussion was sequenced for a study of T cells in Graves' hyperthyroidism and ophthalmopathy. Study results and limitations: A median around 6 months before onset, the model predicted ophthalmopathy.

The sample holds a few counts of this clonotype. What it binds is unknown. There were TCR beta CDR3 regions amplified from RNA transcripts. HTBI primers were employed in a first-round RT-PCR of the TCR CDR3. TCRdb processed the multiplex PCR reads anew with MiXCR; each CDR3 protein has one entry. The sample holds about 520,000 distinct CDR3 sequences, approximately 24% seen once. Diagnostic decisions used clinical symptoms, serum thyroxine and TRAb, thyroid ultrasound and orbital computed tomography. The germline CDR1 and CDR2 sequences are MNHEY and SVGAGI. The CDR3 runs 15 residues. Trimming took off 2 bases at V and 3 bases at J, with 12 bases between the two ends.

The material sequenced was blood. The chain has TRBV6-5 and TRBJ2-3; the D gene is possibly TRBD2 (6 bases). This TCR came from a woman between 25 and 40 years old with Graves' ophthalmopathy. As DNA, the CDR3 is TGTGCCAGCAGTTACCGCCAGGGACTTACAGATACGCAGTATTTT. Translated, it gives CASSYRQGLTDTQYF.